This T cell receptor (beta chain) was recorded in a study of CD8 T cells in ankylosing spondylitis (dated by TCRdb to the late 2010s). The study in broad terms: T cell receptor beta repertoires were profiled in healthy donors and ankylosing spondylitis patients so that disease-linked TCR variants could be found. Peripheral blood was sampled, and synovial fluid was also collected from ankylosing spondylitis patients. The whole study cohort included 108 healthy donors and 25 ankylosing spondylitis patients. Broad study findings and their caveats: The disease-linked clones showed a CD8+ phenotype and occurred at relatively low frequencies in peripheral blood. Some of the motif variants had been reported before in the synovial fluid and blood of reactive arthritis patients, a finding that suggests common disease-initiation mechanisms. The disease-linked clones were reported to be significantly enriched in matched synovial fluid samples from ankylosing spondylitis patients. Blood from ankylosing spondylitis patients appeared to be characterized by a TCR beta motif composed of eight highly homologous amino acid variants.

This clonotype was detected a few times. Its specific antigen is unknown. It has no much larger one-base neighbor in the sample; base qualities were not kept. At the junction V is shortened by 6 bases and J by 9 bases, with 18 bases in between. CDR1 and CDR2, per the germline V gene (reference sequence), are SEHNR and FQNEAQ. Taken from cysteine to phenylalanine, the CDR3 has 14 residues. Only CDR3 DNA remains: 42 bases, in frame from the first base. For sequencing, an Illumina HiSeq 2500 was employed. TCR beta libraries were prepared by quantitative 5'-RACE with molecular barcodes. The authors' pipeline ran thus. Disease-linked TCR variants were identified with a new computational method built on a probabilistic model of VDJ rearrangement. The public reads were quality trimmed at Q25 with fastp and then assembled into clones with MiXCR by TCRdb, keeping productive beta chains. When rows share a CDR3 protein, they turn into one entry using the most common DNA and genes. These V and J calls derive from TCRdb rather than the authors' analysis. The table for this sample lists roughly 700,000 distinct CDR3 sequences; 19% of them were counted only once. Roughly a fifth of the sample rests with the top ten.

Sequenced material: blood, either unsorted or a sorted T cell fraction (not recorded which). This clonotype was sampled from a male donor with ankylosing spondylitis. The V and J genes are TRBV7-9 and TRBJ2-1; matching of 6 bases hints at TRBD2 as the D gene. The CDR3 corresponds to CASRLVPGVFEQFF. The sequenced DNA is TGTGCCAGCAGACTAGTACCGGGGGTGTTTGAGCAGTTCTTC.